This T cell receptor (beta chain) was observed in a study of shared clonotypes between healthy human individuals. Study outcomes and limitations: Blood was the sole source, and tissue repertoires probably differ.

Trimming took off 6 bases at V and 2 bases at J, with 17 bases between the two ends. From germline, CDR1 is SGHVS and CDR2 FQNEAQ. This CDR3 has 15 residues. Remarks on this clone: Its antigen is currently unknown. A far bigger clonotype differs at one base, so this is likely a read error. Since the CDR3 does not end with the conserved phenylalanine or tryptophan, this likely comes from a read error. Other DNA sequences in this sample translate to the same CDR3.

All of the donors resided in Nashville, Tennessee, and each was a Caucasian adult. Authors' methods: Filtering was not the same, since immunoSEQ gave junction-only sequences without quality scores. The protocol was immunoSEQ multiplex PCR, while the TCRdb copy is restricted to in-frame clones and leaves out a portion. V, J and clone size are taken as reported in that table, and D and trimming were inferred from the DNA itself. The sample shows about 460,000 clones, roughly four fifths of them seen only once. The sequence derives from a woman aged 35 to 49 in good health. Some clones in this sample may be carry-over from other donors' samples. The chain recombines TRBV7-8 with TRBJ2-7; D is uncertain. Sequenced input: PBMCs. The CDR3 protein is CASSFLRYSPYEQYL. The CDR3 DNA reads as TGTGCCAGCAGTTTCCTCCGCTACTCACCCTACGAGCAGTACCTC.